The clone carrying this T cell receptor beta chain was recorded a few times. What it binds is not known. This specimen comes from a study of CD8+ T cells in alopecia areata. For the study at large: Administration of oral tofacitinib to treated patients was at 5 to 10 mg twice daily. Findings and caveats of the study: Normal scalp showed lower clonality than lesional scalp, especially alopecia totalis/universalis.

Looked up from germline, CDR1 is SQVTM and CDR2 is ANQGSEA. The CDR3 covers 13 residues. V lost 5 bases to trimming and J lost 0 bases; unmatched junction nucleotides: 2. Sequencing templates came from extracted RNA that was reverse transcribed into cDNA. Method: immunoSEQ multiplex PCR; TCRdb's copy keeps in-frame clones and lacks some. Among 70,000 or so clones, roughly 61% were seen once, and the ten largest hold approximately 15%. Peripheral blood and lesional scalp punch biopsies were taken from alopecia areata patients. This sequence was found in a human donor with alopecia areata. Sequencing used CD8+ T cells sorted from blood, obtained at week 0. The V call is TRBV29-1, the J call TRBJ1-1; 8 nucleotides line up with TRBD1. The CDR3 coding sequence is TGCAGCGTTCGGACAGGGATGAACACTGAAGCTTTCTTT. Translated: CSVRTGMNTEAFF.